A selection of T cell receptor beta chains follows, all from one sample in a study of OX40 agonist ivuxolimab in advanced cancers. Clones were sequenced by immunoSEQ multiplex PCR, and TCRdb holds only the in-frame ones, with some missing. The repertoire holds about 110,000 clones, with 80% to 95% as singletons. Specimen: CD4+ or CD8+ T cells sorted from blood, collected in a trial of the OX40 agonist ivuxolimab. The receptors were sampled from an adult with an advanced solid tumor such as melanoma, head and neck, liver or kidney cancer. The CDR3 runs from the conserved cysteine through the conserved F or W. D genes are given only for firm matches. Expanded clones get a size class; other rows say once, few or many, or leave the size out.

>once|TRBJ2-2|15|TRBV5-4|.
CASSITGRITGELFF
TGTGCCAGCAGCATTACAGGGAGGATCACCGGGGAGCTGTTTTTT
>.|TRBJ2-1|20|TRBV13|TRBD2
CASSRRDIAFSGVSYNEQFF
TGTGCCAGCAGCCGACGGGACATTGCCTTTAGCGGGGTGTCCTACAATGAGCAGTTCTTC
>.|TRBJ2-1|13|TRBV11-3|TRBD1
CASSIYRGNEQFF
TGTGCCAGCAGCATCTACAGGGGGAATGAGCAGTTCTTC
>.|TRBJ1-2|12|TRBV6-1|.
CASTRVGYGYTF
TGTGCCAGCACTAGGGTTGGCTATGGCTACACCTTC
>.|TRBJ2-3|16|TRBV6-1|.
CASSEITGPQSGTQYF
TGTGCCAGCAGTGAAATAACGGGACCCCAAAGTGGTACGCAGTATTTT
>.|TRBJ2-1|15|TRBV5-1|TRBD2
CASREGTSGRNEQFF
TGCGCCAGCAGGGAAGGGACTAGCGGGAGGAATGAGCAGTTCTTC
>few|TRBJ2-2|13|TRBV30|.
CAWSVWGPGELFF
TGTGCCTGGAGTGTATGGGGGCCCGGGGAGCTGTTTTTT
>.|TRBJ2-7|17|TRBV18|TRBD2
CASSPLRVSGGASEQYF
TGTGCCAGCTCACCATTGAGGGTGAGCGGGGGGGCGTCCGAGCAGTACTTC
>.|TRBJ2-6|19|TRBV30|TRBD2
CACPPAGLAGGSGANVLTF
TGTGCCTGCCCTCCGGCCGGACTAGCGGGGGGCTCTGGGGCCAACGTCCTGACTTTC
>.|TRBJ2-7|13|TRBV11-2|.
CASSSGLSYEQYF
TGTGCCAGCAGCTCTGGACTTTCCTACGAGCAGTACTTC
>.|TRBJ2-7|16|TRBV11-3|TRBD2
CASSFELAGSTYEQYF
TGTGCCAGCAGCTTTGAACTAGCGGGCTCGACCTACGAGCAGTACTTC
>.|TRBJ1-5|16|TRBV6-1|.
CASSERWGIGNQPQHF
TGTGCCAGCAGTGAACGATGGGGGATTGGCAATCAGCCCCAGCATTTT
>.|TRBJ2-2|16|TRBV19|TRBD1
CASTDPGTANTGELFF
TGTGCCAGTACCGACCCCGGGACAGCGAACACCGGGGAGCTGTTTTTT